These 15 T cell receptor beta chains came from one sample sequenced in a study of beta chain features in type 1 diabetes. TCRB transcripts that were expressed got sequenced, as all of the isolated RNA had been reverse transcribed. Measured with immunoSEQ multiplex PCR; TCRdb has only the in-frame clones, and not every one. The sample has 400,000 to 600,000 clones, approximately 31% seen once; the top ten hold around 0.065%. The sample taken for sequencing was naive CD4+ T cells from blood. The receptors derive from a man younger than 35 in good health.

V is TRBV30 and J is TRBJ2-7, with D perhaps given as TRBD1 or TRBD2 (5 bases each). CDR3 size: 13 residues. Trimming shortened V by 0 bases and J by 4 bases, and 10 bases separated the two germline ends. Germline lookup yields CDR1 GTSNPN and CDR2 SVGIG (reference sequence). CDR3 protein: CAWSVGRMYEQYF. The CDR3 region has the DNA TGTGCCTGGAGTGTGGGACGGATGTACGAGCAGTACTTC.

The chain is built from TRBV9 and TRBJ2-1; 8 bases align to TRBD1. Germline V gene data show CDR1 as SGDLS and CDR2 as YYNGEE. V gave up 2 bases and J gave up 3 bases; unmatched junction bases: 7. The CDR3 totals 16 residues. The CDR3 DNA reads TGTGCCAGCAGCGTCACCGGGACAGGCTTCTACAATGAGCAGTTCTTC. This sequence encodes CASSVTGTGFYNEQFF.

This clone was seen more than once but under ten times. The rearrangement joins TRBV28 to TRBJ1-2; D not certain. The germline V gene has CDR1 MDHEN and CDR2 SYDVKM. This CDR3 is 13 amino acids long. V was shortened by 7 bases and J by 4 bases, with 13 bases between the two germline ends. The CDR3 coding sequence is TGTGCCAGCACCCTAGGACGCCTCTATGGCTACACCTTC. Protein: CASTLGRLYGYTF.

The V call is TRBV5-1, the J call TRBJ2-1; D gene uncertain. Per the germline V gene, CDR1 is SGHRS and CDR2 is YFSETQ. There are 12 residues in the CDR3. Between the trimmed V and J ends, which lost 0 bases and 8 bases, there was a span of 6 bases. CDR3 loop: CASSLEWDEQFF. Here the CDR3 DNA reads TGCGCCAGCAGCTTGGAATGGGATGAGCAGTTCTTC.

A remark on this clone: This sample includes further DNA sequences coding for the same CDR3. This chain joins TRBV7-2 and TRBJ2-2; 13 nucleotides line up with TRBD2. CDR3 length: 16 residues. The germline V gene encodes CDR1 SGHTA and CDR2 FQGNSA. J gave up 4 bases and V 1 base, and 0 bases lay outside the gene matches. The CDR3 coding sequence is TGTGCCAGCAGCTTAGGACTAGCGGGAGGCACCGGGGAGCTGTTTTTT. Protein: CASSLGLAGGTGELFF. Looking up the rest from reference TRBV7-2 and TRBJ2-2 gives the full variable domain: GAGVSQSPSNKVTEKGKDVELRCDPISGHTALYWYRQSLGQGLEFLIYFQGNSAPDKSGLPSDRFSAERTGGSVSTLTIQRTQQEDSAVYLCASSLGLAGGTGELFFGEGSRLTVL.

V and J are TRBV7-2 and TRBJ2-7; 14 bases fit TRBD2. The germline V gene encodes CDR1 SGHTA and CDR2 FQGNSA. The CDR3 contains 16 residues. The trim removed 5 bases at V and 3 bases at J, leaving 6 bases unmatched. The CDR3 sequence: CASSRGLAGAYYEQYF. The CDR3 bases are TGTGCCAGCAGCCGGGGACTAGCGGGAGCATACTACGAGCAGTACTTC. The whole variable domain, filled in from reference TRBV7-2 and TRBJ2-7, reads GAGVSQSPSNKVTEKGKDVELRCDPISGHTALYWYRQSLGQGLEFLIYFQGNSAPDKSGLPSDRFSAERTGGSVSTLTIQRTQQEDSAVYLCASSRGLAGAYYEQYFGPGTRLTVT.

The chain uses TRBV5-1 and TRBJ2-5, with D hard to call. Germline V gene lookup returns CDR1 SGHRS and CDR2 YFSETQ. Trimming left V 3 bases short and J 3 bases short, with 9 bases between. CDR3 length: 13 amino acids. CDR3 nucleotides: TGCGCCAGCAGCTGGGCGGCTAAAGAGACCCAGTACTTC. Amino acids: CASSWAAKETQYF.

This sequence joins TRBV9 and TRBJ2-3; TRBD2 matches at 7 bases. This CDR3 is 15 amino acids long. Unmatched junction bases numbered 8, after V lost 2 bases and J lost 5 bases. The germline V gene encodes CDR1 SGDLS and CDR2 YYNGEE. The chain's CDR3 is CASSVRGRTGDTQYF. CDR3 DNA sequence: TGTGCCAGCAGCGTGCGCGGGAGAACTGGAGATACGCAGTATTTT.

The sample holds a few counts of this clone. The chain has TRBV6-6 and TRBJ2-7; tentative D call: TRBD1 (6 bases). The CDR3 consists of 14 residues. V lost 8 bases to trimming and J lost 0 bases, with 14 bases between them. Germline loops: CDR1 MNHNY, CDR2 SVGAGI (reference sequence). CDR3 sequence: CASQKGTHSYEQYF. The CDR3 region has the DNA TGTGCCAGCCAAAAGGGGACACACTCCTACGAGCAGTACTTC.

This clone occurred a few times. J is TRBJ2-1 and V is TRBV25-1; 8 bases map to TRBD1. Germline V lookup: CDR1 MGHDK, CDR2 SYGVNS. CDR3 length: 16 amino acids. The junction had 7 bases not matched to a gene; V was cut back by 2 bases and J by 4 bases. CDR3 sequence (DNA): TGTGCCAGCAGTGAAAGAGGACAGGGAGGTTACAATGAGCAGTTCTTC. Its protein is CASSERGQGGYNEQFF.

This clone was counted between two and nine times. V is TRBV20-1 and J is TRBJ2-3; no reliable D call. Trimming removed 8 bases at V and 9 bases at J, with 6 bases between. CDR1 is DFQATT and CDR2 is SNEGSKA in the germline V gene (reference sequence). This CDR3 has 8 residues. In DNA form, the CDR3 reads TGCAGTCCAGCGACGCAGTATTTT. Translation gives CSPATQYF.

V usage is TRBV30 and J usage is TRBJ2-7; 7 bases fit TRBD1. The trim removed 1 base at V and 2 bases at J, leaving 8 bases unmatched. Germline CDR1 GTSNPN, CDR2 SVGIG (reference sequence). The CDR3 runs 15 residues. The CDR3 protein is CAWSDSRGTPYEQYF. The CDR3 bases are TGTGCCTGGAGTGATTCCAGGGGGACCCCCTACGAGCAGTACTTC.

Points on this clone: The sample holds other DNA sequences that translate to the same CDR3. This chain links TRBV5-4 with TRBJ2-5; D call uncertain. The CDR3 runs 12 residues. Germline V gene data show CDR1 as SGHNT and CDR2 as YYREEE (reference sequence). The V end lost 0 bases, the J end lost 5 bases, and 5 bases lay between the germline ends. The CDR3 DNA reads as TGTGCCAGCAGCTTGGCTAGGGAGACCCAGTACTTC. The encoded protein is CASSLARETQYF.

This clone was seen a single time. The rearrangement links TRBV2 to TRBJ2-3; 7 positions match TRBD2. This CDR3 has 15 amino acids. Germline V gene data show CDR1 as SNHLY and CDR2 as FYNNEI. After removal of 6 bases from V and 4 bases from J, the junction contained 10 bases not matched to a gene. The CDR3 sequence: CASRARGLVADTQYF. The CDR3 DNA follows: TGTGCCAGCAGGGCAAGAGGACTAGTCGCAGATACGCAGTATTTT.

This chain connects TRBV18 to TRBJ2-5; no clear D. V lost 1 base to trimming and J lost 5 bases, with 8 bases between them. This CDR3 comprises 13 residues. Germline V lookup: CDR1 KGHSH, CDR2 LQKENI. For the CDR3, the DNA is TGTGCCAGCTCACCACTCCCGAGGGAGACCCAGTACTTC. Translated: CASSPLPRETQYF.